Below are 9 T cell receptor beta chains sequenced from a single sample in a study of CD4 T cell repertoires in COVID-19. These memory T cells were uncultured and sequenced directly after ex vivo isolation. This table comes from immunoSEQ multiplex PCR, and its TCRdb copy is limited to in-frame clones, with some not included. The sample has about 24,000 clones, 85% to 95% seen once. The sequenced sample was circulating follicular helper CD4+ T cells (cTfh) from blood, obtained before the COVID-19 pandemic. These receptor sequences come from a human donor who had COVID-19.

This rearrangement joins TRBV19 to TRBJ2-5, with 7 bases matching TRBD1. The CDR3 is 13 residues long. With V trimmed by 9 bases and J by 5 bases, 9 bases remained unmatched. The germline V gene has CDR1 LNHDA and CDR2 SQIVND (reference sequence). The CDR3 reads CASKLGGGETQYF. CDR3 DNA: TGTGCCAGCAAGCTAGGGGGCGGGGAGACCCAGTACTTC. Full variable domain (missing parts from reference TRBV19 and TRBJ2-5): DGGITQSPKYLFRKEGQNVTLSCEQNLNHDAMYWYRQDPGQGLRLIYYSQIVNDFQKGDIAEGYSVSREKKESFPLTVTSAQKNPTAFYLCASKLGGGETQYFGPGTRLLVL.

The rearrangement uses TRBV23-1 and TRBJ2-7; 9 bases fit TRBD1. TRBV23-1 is given ORF status, its function remaining uncertain. The trim removed 2 bases at V and 2 bases at J, leaving 7 bases unmatched. The CDR3 spans 16 residues. CDR3 amino acids: CASSQKDRGLPYEQYF. In DNA form, the CDR3 reads TGCGCCAGCAGTCAAAAGGACAGGGGTCTCCCCTACGAGCAGTACTTC.

This chain links TRBV4-2 with TRBJ2-5, with 9 bases aligning to TRBD2. V gave up 0 bases and J gave up 1 base; unmatched junction bases: 12. Germline assignment: CDR1 LGHNA and CDR2 YNFKEQ. The CDR3 totals 19 residues. CDR3 in DNA: TGTGCCAGCAGCCAAGATGTAGGCGGGGGGGATCCTGGCCAAGAGACCCAGTACTTC. It encodes CASSQDVGGGDPGQETQYF.

The rearrangement joins TRBV7-9 to TRBJ2-7; unclear D gene. Germline CDR1 reads SEHNR; CDR2 reads FQNEAQ (reference sequence). Between the trimmed V and J ends, which lost 5 bases and 3 bases, there was a span of 5 bases. There are 11 residues in the CDR3. CDR3 sequence: CASSLFYEQYF. CDR3 bases: TGTGCCAGCAGCCTATTCTACGAGCAGTACTTC.

The chain links TRBV7-6 to TRBJ2-5; TRBD1 might be the D (5 bases). The length of the CDR3 is 13 residues. The germline V gene encodes CDR1 SGHVS and CDR2 FNYEAQ. Between the trimmed V and J ends, which lost 6 bases and 2 bases, there was a span of 10 bases. The CDR3 DNA sequence: TGTGCCAGCAGTAAAGACAGTCAAGAGACCCAGTACTTC. Translating it yields CASSKDSQETQYF.

The genes are TRBV25-1 and TRBJ2-7; D is possibly TRBD2 (5 bases). Germline CDR1 reads MGHDK; CDR2 reads SYGVNS. This CDR3 has 13 residues. Trimming left V 3 bases short and J 4 bases short, with 10 bases between. The CDR3 reads CASSDAGIYEQYF. The CDR3 nucleotides are TGTGCCAGCAGTGACGCCGGGATTTACGAGCAGTACTTC.

The chain recombines TRBV11-2 with TRBJ1-3; D might be TRBD1 (5 bases). CDR3 length: 18 residues. CDR1 and CDR2 (germline): SGHAT, FQNNGV. Trimming stripped 0 bases from V and 0 bases from J, with 15 bases between. The CDR3 protein is CASSLDRLRTHSGNTIYF. In DNA, the CDR3 is TGTGCCAGCAGCTTAGATCGATTGCGGACACACTCTGGAAACACCATATATTTT.

J is TRBJ1-1 and V is TRBV5-1; 11 bases are a match to TRBD1. The V and J ends lost 2 bases and 1 base, in that order; junction bases with no gene match: 1. CDR3 length equals 15 residues. The germline CDR1 and CDR2 sequences are SGHRS and YFSETQ. The DNA for the CDR3 is TGCGCCAGCAGCTTCGGGACAGGGGGGAACACTGAAGCTTTCTTT. This codes for CASSFGTGGNTEAFF.

The sample holds one count of this clone. This rearrangement joins TRBV7-8 to TRBJ2-5; TRBD1 might be the D (7 bases). Trimming removed 2 bases at V and 5 bases at J, with 15 bases between. The CDR3 consists of 15 residues. Looked up from germline, CDR1 is SGHVS and CDR2 is FQNEAQ. The CDR3 sequence: CASSLNAGGLETQYF. CDR3 sequence (DNA): TGTGCCAGCAGCTTAAACGCAGGGGGGCTGGAGACCCAGTACTTC.